This TCR beta chain is from a study of early T cells in non-severe SARS-CoV-2 infection. At least ten counts were recorded for this clonotype. Separate cDNA molecules each had unique molecular identifiers attached to them. TCRdb re-derived calls from the 5' RACE reads in MiXCR, one entry per CDR3 protein. The data hold tens of thousands of distinct CDR3 sequences, with roughly 8.8% observed a single time. This sequence originates from an adult who was a healthcare worker with PCR-confirmed SARS-CoV-2 infection or an uninfected control (not recorded which). The source material was whole blood.

DNA of the CDR3: TGTGCCAGCAGCTTCGACGGAATCAGCTCTGGAAACACCATATATTTT. Protein: CASSFDGISSGNTIYF. The chain combines TRBV7-9 with TRBJ1-3; no reliable D call. This CDR3 has 16 amino acids. The germline V and J ends were trimmed by 3 bases and 0 bases, with 12 bases remaining between them. Germline V gene sequence: CDR1 SEHNR, CDR2 FQNEAQ (reference sequence).